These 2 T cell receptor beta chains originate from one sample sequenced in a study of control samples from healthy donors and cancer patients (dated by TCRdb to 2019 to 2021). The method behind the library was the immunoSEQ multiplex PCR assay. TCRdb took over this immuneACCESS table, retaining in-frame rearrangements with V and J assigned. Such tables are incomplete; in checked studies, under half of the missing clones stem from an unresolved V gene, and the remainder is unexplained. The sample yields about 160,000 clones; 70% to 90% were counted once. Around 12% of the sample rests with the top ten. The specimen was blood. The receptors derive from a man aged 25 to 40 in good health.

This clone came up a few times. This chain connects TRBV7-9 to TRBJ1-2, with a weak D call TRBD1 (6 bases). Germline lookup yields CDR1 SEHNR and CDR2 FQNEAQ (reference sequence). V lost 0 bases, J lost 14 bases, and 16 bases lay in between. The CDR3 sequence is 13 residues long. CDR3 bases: TGTGCCAGCAGCTTAGCGGGGCAGGGGATGGGAACCTTC. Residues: CASSLAGQGMGTF.

CDR3 protein: CAWCAVEREKLFF. CDR3 bases: TGTGCCTGGTGTGCCGTGGAGAGGGAAAAACTGTTTTTT. V and J are TRBV30 and TRBJ1-4; D is undetermined. This CDR3 region has 13 residues. The V gene lost 5 bases and the J gene lost 8 bases, with 15 bases spanning the gap. Germline V gene sequence: CDR1 GTSNPN, CDR2 SVGIG (reference sequence).